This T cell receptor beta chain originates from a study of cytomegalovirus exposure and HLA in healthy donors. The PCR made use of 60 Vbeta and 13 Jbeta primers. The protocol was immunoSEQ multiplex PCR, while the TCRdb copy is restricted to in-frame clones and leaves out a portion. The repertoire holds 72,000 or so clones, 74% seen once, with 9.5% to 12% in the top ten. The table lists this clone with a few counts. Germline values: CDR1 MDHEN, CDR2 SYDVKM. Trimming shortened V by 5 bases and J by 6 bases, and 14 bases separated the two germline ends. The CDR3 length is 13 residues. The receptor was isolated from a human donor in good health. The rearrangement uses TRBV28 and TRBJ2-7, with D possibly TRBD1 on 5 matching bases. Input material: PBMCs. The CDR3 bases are TGTGCCAGCAGTCTTGGGGCAGCAGGCGAGCAGTACTTC. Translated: CASSLGAAGEQYF.